Listed below are T cell receptor beta chains from one sample, sequenced in a study of blood T cells in healthy people across ages. TCRdb fed the 5' RACE reads into MiXCR, producing one record per CDR3 protein. The table lists about 1.5 million distinct CDR3 sequences, around 42% of them singletons. Sequenced input: blood. Every receptor here comes from a young woman in good health. The CDR3 runs from the conserved cysteine through the conserved F or W. A D gene is named only where the DNA matches it firmly. Rows give clone size only sometimes, using once, few, many, or a class for an expanded clone.

clone_size	d_call	v_call	j_call	cdr3_aa	cdr3_nt
NA	NA	TRBV4-1	TRBJ2-7	CASSQEAVNYEQYF	TGCGCCAGCAGCCAAGAGGCAGTGAACTACGAGCAGTACTTC
once	NA	TRBV12-3/TRBV12-4	TRBJ1-5	CASSFGRGVQPQHF	TGTGCCAGCAGTTTCGGCAGAGGGGTGCAGCCCCAGCATTTT
NA	TRBD2	TRBV20-1	TRBJ2-7	CSAASGGFGEQYF	TGCAGTGCTGCCAGCGGGGGGTTCGGGGAGCAGTACTTC
NA	NA	TRBV7-3	TRBJ2-6	CASSFRRAGANVLTF	TGTGCCAGCAGCTTTCGTAGGGCTGGGGCCAACGTCCTGACTTTC
few	NA	TRBV29-1	TRBJ1-2	CSALTRSDYGYTF	TGCAGCGCCTTAACCCGGAGCGACTATGGCTACACCTTC
NA	NA	TRBV3-1	TRBJ2-7	CASSQGGLSYKQYF	TGTGCCAGCAGCCAAGGGGGCCTCTCCTACAAGCAGTACTTC
NA	TRBD1	TRBV28	TRBJ1-6	CASRTTGRNSPLHF	TGTGCCAGCAGGACGACAGGGCGCAATTCACCCCTCCACTTT
NA	TRBD2	TRBV11-2	TRBJ2-5	CASSPGTSGARGVKTQYF	TGTGCCAGCAGCCCGGGGACTAGCGGGGCCAGAGGTGTGAAGACCCAGTACTTC
few	NA	TRBV3-1	TRBJ2-1	CASSHRRSYNEQFF	TGTGCCAGCAGCCACAGACGCTCCTACAATGAGCAGTTCTTC
NA	TRBD1	TRBV6-1	TRBJ1-5	CASSEHLGQGAYQPQHF	TGTGCCAGCAGTGAACATTTAGGGCAGGGGGCCTATCAGCCCCAGCATTTT
NA	TRBD1	TRBV11-2	TRBJ1-2	CASSSTAPGTGRDGYTF	TGTGCCAGCAGCAGCACAGCCCCAGGGACAGGTCGGGATGGCTACACCTTC
NA	NA	TRBV5-5	TRBJ2-5	CASSYGAQGLNEQYF	TGTGCCAGCAGCTATGGCGCGCAGGGCCTCAATGAGCAGTACTTC
many	NA	TRBV2	TRBJ2-7	CASSLVDYEQYF	TGTGCCAGCAGTCTGGTCGACTACGAGCAGTACTTC